This TCR beta chain was captured by sequencing in a study of beta chain features in type 1 diabetes. Study information: Regarding age, gender and cell yields, patients proved similar to healthy donors. About 110 million sorted cells were examined across all samples.

TCRB transcripts that were expressed got sequenced, as all of the isolated RNA had been reverse transcribed. Clones were read by immunoSEQ multiplex PCR, and TCRdb kept only the in-frame ones, dropping some. The top ten hold 0.035% to 0.045% of the sample, which has a few hundred thousand clones, approximately 14% seen once. Notes on the study in general: Compared with healthy donors, patients appeared to share more similar naive, central memory and regulatory TCRB repertoires.

This clone was observed a few times. What it binds is unknown. The sequence was obtained from a young man in good health. The sample taken for sequencing was naive CD4+ T cells from blood.

As DNA, the CDR3 is TGTGCCAGCTCACCCGTTATGAACGAGCAGTACTTC. This codes for CASSPVMNEQYF. V usage is TRBV18 and J usage is TRBJ2-7, with D unresolved. V shed 3 bases and J shed 5 bases, with 8 bases lying between them. In germline, CDR1 is KGHSH, CDR2 LQKENI. The CDR3 has 12 residues.